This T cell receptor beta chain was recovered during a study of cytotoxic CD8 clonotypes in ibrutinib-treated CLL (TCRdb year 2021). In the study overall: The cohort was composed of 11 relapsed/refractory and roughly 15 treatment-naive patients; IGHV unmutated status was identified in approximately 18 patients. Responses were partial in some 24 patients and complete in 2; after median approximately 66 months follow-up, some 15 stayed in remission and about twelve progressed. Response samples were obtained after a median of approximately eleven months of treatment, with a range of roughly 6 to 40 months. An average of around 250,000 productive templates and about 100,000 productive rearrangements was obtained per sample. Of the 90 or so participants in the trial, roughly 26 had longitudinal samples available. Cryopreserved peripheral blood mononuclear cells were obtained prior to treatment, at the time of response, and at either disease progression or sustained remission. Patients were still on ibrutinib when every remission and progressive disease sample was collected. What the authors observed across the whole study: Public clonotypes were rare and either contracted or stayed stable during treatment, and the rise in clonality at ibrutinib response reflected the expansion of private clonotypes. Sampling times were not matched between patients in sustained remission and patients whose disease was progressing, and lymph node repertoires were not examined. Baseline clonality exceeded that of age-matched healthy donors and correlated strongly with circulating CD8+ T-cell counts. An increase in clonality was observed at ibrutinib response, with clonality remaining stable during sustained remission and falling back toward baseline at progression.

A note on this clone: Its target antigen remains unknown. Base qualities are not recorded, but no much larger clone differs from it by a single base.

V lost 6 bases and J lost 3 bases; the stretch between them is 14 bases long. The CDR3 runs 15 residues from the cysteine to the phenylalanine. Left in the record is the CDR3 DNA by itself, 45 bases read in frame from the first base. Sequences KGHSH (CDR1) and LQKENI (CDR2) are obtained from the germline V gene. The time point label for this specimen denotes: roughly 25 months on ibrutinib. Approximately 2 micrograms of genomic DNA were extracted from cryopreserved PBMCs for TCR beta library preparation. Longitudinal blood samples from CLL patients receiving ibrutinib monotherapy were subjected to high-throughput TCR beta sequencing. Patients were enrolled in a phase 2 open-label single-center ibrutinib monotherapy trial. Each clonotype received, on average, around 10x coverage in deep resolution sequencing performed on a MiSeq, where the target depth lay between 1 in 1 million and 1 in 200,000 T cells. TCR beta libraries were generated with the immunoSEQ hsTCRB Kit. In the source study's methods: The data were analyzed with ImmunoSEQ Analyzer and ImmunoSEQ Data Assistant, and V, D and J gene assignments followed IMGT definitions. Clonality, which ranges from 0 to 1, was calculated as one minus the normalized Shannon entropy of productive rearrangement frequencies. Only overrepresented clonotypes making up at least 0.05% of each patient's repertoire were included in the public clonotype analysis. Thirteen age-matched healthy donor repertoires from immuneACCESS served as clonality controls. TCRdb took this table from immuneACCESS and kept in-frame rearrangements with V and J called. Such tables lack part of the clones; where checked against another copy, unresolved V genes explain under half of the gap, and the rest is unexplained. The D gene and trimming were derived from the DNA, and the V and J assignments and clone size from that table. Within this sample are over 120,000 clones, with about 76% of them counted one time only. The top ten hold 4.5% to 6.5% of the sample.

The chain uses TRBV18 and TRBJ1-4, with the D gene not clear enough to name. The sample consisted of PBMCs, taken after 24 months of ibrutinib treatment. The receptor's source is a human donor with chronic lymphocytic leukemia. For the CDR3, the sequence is CASSPPAGANEKLFF. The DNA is TGTGCCAGCTCCCCGCCTGCTGGGGCTAATGAAAAACTGTTTTTT.